The T cell receptor beta chain under discussion was sequenced for a study of graft-versus-host responses after intestinal transplantation. Study context: Among the recipients, all got anti-thymocyte globulin induction and then tacrolimus and steroids for around 3 years. Study results and caveats: Graft-donor T cell macrochimerism coincided with high graft-versus-host to host-versus-graft clonal ratios in allografts.

Germline loops: CDR1 GTSNPN, CDR2 SVGIG (reference sequence). Between the trimmed V and J ends, which lost 0 bases and 5 bases, there was a span of 15 bases. This CDR3 has 15 residues. Notes on this clone: What it recognizes is unknown.

Profiling relied on immunoSEQ multiplex PCR, and the TCRdb table lists in-frame clones only, not all of them. Among around 120,000 clones listed, approximately 92% were seen once. This clonotype was obtained from a human donor who received an intestinal transplant. The J gene is TRBJ2-3, the V gene TRBV30; D is unclear. Sequenced material: unstimulated CD4+ T cells sorted from spleen or lymph node cells, taken before intestinal transplant. CDR3: CAWSVHSQYGDTQYF. In nucleotides, the CDR3 is TGTGCCTGGAGTGTACACTCGCAGTACGGAGATACGCAGTATTTT.